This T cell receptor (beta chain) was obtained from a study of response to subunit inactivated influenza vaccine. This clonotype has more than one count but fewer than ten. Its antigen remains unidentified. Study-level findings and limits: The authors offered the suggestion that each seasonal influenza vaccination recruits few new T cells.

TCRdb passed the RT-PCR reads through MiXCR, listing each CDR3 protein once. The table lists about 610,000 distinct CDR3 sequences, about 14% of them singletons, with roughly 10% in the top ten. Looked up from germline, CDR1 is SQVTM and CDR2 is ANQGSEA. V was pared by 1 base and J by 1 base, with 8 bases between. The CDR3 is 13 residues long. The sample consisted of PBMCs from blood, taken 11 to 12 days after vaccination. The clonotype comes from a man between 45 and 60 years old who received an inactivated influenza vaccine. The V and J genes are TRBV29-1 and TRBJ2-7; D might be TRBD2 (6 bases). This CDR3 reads CSVEGTNSYEQYF. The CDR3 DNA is TGCAGCGTTGAAGGGACTAATTCCTACGAGCAGTACTTC.